The clone carrying this T cell receptor beta chain was found a few times. The antigen is undetermined. The germline V and J ends were trimmed by 4 bases and 4 bases, with 7 bases remaining between them. From germline, CDR1 is SNHLY and CDR2 FYNNEI. The length of the CDR3 is 12 residues. The data belong to a study of CD8 T cells in ankylosing spondylitis. Overall study results and limits: Reactive arthritis synovial fluid and blood previously showed some of these motif variants. Disease-linked clones, CD8+, were relatively rare in peripheral blood. The authors reported significant enrichment of disease-linked clones in matched ankylosing spondylitis synovial fluid. Characteristic, it appeared, of ankylosing spondylitis blood was a TCR beta motif of roughly eight highly homologous variants.

As the method for making TCR beta libraries, quantitative 5'-RACE with molecular barcodes was used. TCRdb used MiXCR to reprocess the 5' RACE reads, holding one entry per CDR3 protein. The sample has 650,000 to 800,000 distinct CDR3 sequences, under 20% seen once. This clonotype was sampled from a male donor with ankylosing spondylitis. The sequencing sample was made of blood, either unsorted or a sorted T cell fraction (not recorded which). V usage is TRBV2 and J usage is TRBJ1-2; D unresolved. CDR3 sequence: CASSGGFYGYTF. The CDR3 DNA reads TGTGCCAGCAGTGGAGGGTTCTATGGCTACACCTTC.